The 10 T cell receptor beta chains listed next were all sequenced from one sample in a study of T cell clusters in autoimmune cytopenias. Multiplex touch-down PCR amplified TRB using TRB-A and TRB-B pools in one tube. TCRdb re-called the multiplex PCR reads, yielding one record per CDR3 amino acid sequence without DNA. The repertoire table contains approximately 11,000 distinct CDR3 sequences. TRB was amplified from around 0.25 ug of peripheral blood genomic DNA per sample. These data are also associated with another study on T cell repertoires in aging, cancer and after chemotherapy.

The sample comprised peripheral blood. These receptors were taken from a human donor in good health.

The rearrangement uses TRBV20-1 and TRBJ2-2. There are 14 residues in the CDR3. The germline V gene has CDR1 DFQATT and CDR2 SNEGSKA (reference sequence). The CDR3 region is CSARRFNPTGELFF.

This sequence joins TRBV18 and TRBJ1-3. CDR3 length: 16 amino acids. Germline V gene data show CDR1 as KGHSH and CDR2 as LQKENI. The CDR3 here is CASSPTTASSGNTIYF.

This sequence joins TRBV6-6 and TRBJ2-7; the TRBD1 assignment by TCRdb is unverifiable without DNA. The CDR3 loop spans 13 amino acids. CDR1 is MNHNY and CDR2 is SVGAGI in the germline V gene (reference sequence). CDR3 amino acids: CASSPGFGYEQYF.

This clonotype ranks as medium-sized (0.01 to 0.1%) in terms of frequency. The rearrangement joins TRBV19 to TRBJ1-3; with no DNA, the TCRdb D assignment of TRBD1 cannot be verified. From germline, CDR1 is LNHDA and CDR2 SQIVND (reference sequence). This CDR3 is 13 amino acids long. The CDR3 region is CASSPQGRNTIYF.

The V and J genes are TRBV5-6 and TRBJ2-5; TCRdb proposes TRBD2, but this gene call is untestable without DNA. This CDR3 spans 16 amino acids. Germline assignment: CDR1 SGHDT and CDR2 YYEEEE. The CDR3 sequence is CASSLEGGIYQETQYF.

The chain uses TRBV20-1 and TRBJ1-4. The CDR3 is made up of 13 amino acids. Looked up from germline, CDR1 is DFQATT and CDR2 is SNEGSKA (reference sequence). This CDR3 reads CSARDGGGPLLFF.

The rearrangement joins TRBV7-9 to TRBJ1-2; with no DNA, the TCRdb D assignment of TRBD1 cannot be verified. The CDR3 extends over 17 amino acids. From germline, CDR1 is SEHNR and CDR2 FQNEAQ (reference sequence). The CDR3 reads CASSLGITGASNYGYTF.

The gene calls are TRBV15 and TRBJ2-7; lacking DNA, the TRBD1 call made by TCRdb goes unchecked. The CDR3 has 16 amino acids. Germline CDR1 LNHNV, CDR2 YYDKDF (reference sequence). CDR3 in amino acids: CATSDLTGTRPLEQYF.

This clonotype is medium-sized by frequency. The J gene is TRBJ2-2, the V gene TRBV27; TCRdb reports TRBD1, a call that lacks DNA to check it against. This CDR3 comprises 15 residues. CDR1 is MNHEY and CDR2 is SMNVEV in the germline V gene (reference sequence). The CDR3 reads CASKLTGEGVGELFF.

The gene calls are TRBV6-5 and TRBJ2-1; TCRdb's D gene call, TRBD2, goes unchecked for lack of DNA. The CDR3 sequence is 16 residues long. Germline lookup yields CDR1 MNHEY and CDR2 SVGAGI. CDR3: CASSYSSLADNNEQFF.